This T cell receptor (beta chain) was obtained from a study of T cells in Graves' hyperthyroidism and ophthalmopathy. Reasons for excluding patients were uncontrolled infection, other autoimmune disease, pregnancy or lactation. The study based diagnoses on clinical symptoms, serum thyroxine and TRAb, thyroid ultrasound and orbital computed tomography. PBMCs were derived from about 9.1 ml fresh peripheral blood. V lost 2 bases and J lost 9, with 18 bases in between. Germline assignment: CDR1 LNHDA and CDR2 SQIVND (reference sequence). CDR3 size: 15 residues. Amplification of TCR beta CDR3 regions used RNA as the template. Carried out on the TCR CDR3, a first-round RT-PCR used the HTBI primer set. TCRdb re-analysed the multiplex PCR reads in MiXCR, keeping a single row per CDR3 protein. The repertoire has 300,000 to 450,000 distinct CDR3 sequences, more than 12% of them found once; the top ten carry around 20%.

The TCR originated in a woman in her twenties or thirties with Graves' ophthalmopathy. The V gene is TRBV19, the J gene TRBJ2-3; D remains unclear. The sample was blood. The CDR3 sequence is CASSIKGHSRRTQYF. In DNA form, the CDR3 reads TGTGCCAGTAGTATAAAGGGCCACTCCAGACGGACGCAGTATTTT.